This entry concerns a single TCR beta chain. This specimen comes from a study of blood T cell repertoires in COVID-19. About the study: The samples span acute and convalescent COVID-19 from the United States, Italy and Spain. Sample material is recorded as cDNA or gDNA derived from T cells, B-cell-depleted T cells, or PBMCs.

This CDR3 has 19 residues. Trimming removed 3 bases at V and 0 bases at J, with 21 bases between. Per the germline V gene, CDR1 is KGHSH and CDR2 is LQKENI. In the authors' methods: Amplification of reference gene primers was used by the study to estimate nucleated cell counts. Assay used: immunoSEQ multiplex PCR; TCRdb lists only in-frame clones, some missing. The V and J calls and the clone size are those of that table, but D and trimming were determined from the DNA. The sample has under 200,000 clones; over 80% are singletons. The V gene is TRBV18, the J gene TRBJ1-3; no firm D call. Sequenced sample: peripheral blood. The TCR originated in a woman older than 75 with active or convalescent COVID-19. CDR3 in amino acids: CASSPFGVYTSSSGNTIYF. CDR3 bases: TGTGCCAGCTCACCTTTCGGGGTCTACACTTCGAGCTCTGGAAACACCATATATTTT. Complete variable domain (other parts from reference TRBV18 and TRBJ1-3): NAGVMQNPRHLVRRRGQEARLRCSPMKGHSHVYWYRQLPEEGLKFMVYLQKENIIDESGMPKERFSAEFPKEGPSILRIQQVVRGDSAAYFCASSPFGVYTSSSGNTIYFGEGSWLTVV.